One sample yielded the 28 T cell receptor beta chains listed below, sequenced in a study of neurological immune-mediated disorders. A single record per CDR3 protein comes from TCRdb applying MiXCR to the 5' RACE reads. The profile shows about 79,000 distinct CDR3 sequences, about 14% of them singletons. Sequenced input: PBMCs. Every receptor here comes from a woman aged 50 to 60 in good health.

This clonotype was detected ten times or more. Mismatch with germline at one junction end may stem from a read error. The chain employs TRBV5-1 and TRBJ2-1, with D possibly matching TRBD1 (5 bases). The V gene's germline CDR1 is SGHRS and CDR2 YFSETQ. CDR3 length: 15 residues. The CDR3 reads CASSLGQGGYNEQFF. CDR3 bases: TGTGCCAGCAGCTTAGGGCAGGGCGGCTACAATGAGCAGTTCTTC.

This clonotype has at least ten counts. The CDR3 reads CASSQLEGARAFF. CDR3 bases: TGTGCCAGCAGCCAACTAGAGGGGGCGAGGGCTTTCTTT. This chain uses TRBV3-1 with TRBJ1-1, with TRBD1 matching 7 bases. The germline CDR1 and CDR2 sequences are LGHDT and YNNKEL (reference sequence). Unmatched junction bases numbered 8, after V lost 2 bases and J lost 11 bases. The CDR3 length is 13 residues.

This clonotype was seen a handful of times. The chain is built from TRBV20-1 and TRBJ2-2; possible D gene TRBD2, 5 bases. V lost 0 bases and J 7 bases, leaving 9 bases between the germline ends. The germline V gene has CDR1 DFQATT and CDR2 SNEGSKA (reference sequence). The CDR3 is 13 residues long. Here the CDR3 reads CSARDGLLGELFF. CDR3 nucleotides: TGCAGTGCTAGAGACGGACTTCTCGGGGAGCTGTTTTTT.

This clonotype was detected ten times or more. The chain combines TRBV7-8 with TRBJ2-6; D may be TRBD2 (5 bases). V was pared by 0 bases and J by 1 base, with 13 bases between. CDR3 length: 18 amino acids. Germline V CDR1 and CDR2: SGHVS, FQNEAQ. CDR3 sequence reads: CASSLALGTGSGANVLTF. CDR3 bases: TGTGCCAGCAGCTTAGCCCTCGGAACGGGGTCTGGGGCCAACGTCCTGACTTTC.

Many counts were recorded for this clonotype. The chain has TRBV5-5 and TRBJ1-1; D ambiguous. V shed 0 bases and J shed 0 bases, with 9 bases lying between them. In germline, CDR1 is SGHKS, CDR2 YYEKEE (reference sequence). The CDR3 is 15 amino acids. CDR3 residues: CASSLVQTMNTEAFF. For the CDR3, the DNA is TGTGCCAGCAGCTTGGTACAGACCATGAACACTGAAGCTTTCTTT.

This clonotype was seen more than once but under ten times. The rearrangement uses TRBV6-5 and TRBJ2-2; 12 nucleotides line up with TRBD2. Germline V lookup: CDR1 MNHEY, CDR2 SVGAGI. The junction had 8 bases not matched to a gene; V was cut back by 6 bases and J by 9 bases. This CDR3 spans 15 amino acids. CDR3 sequence reads: CASRSTSGRTRELFF. CDR3 sequence (DNA): TGTGCCAGCAGATCGACTAGCGGGAGAACCCGGGAGCTGTTTTTT.

This clonotype has only a few counts. A read error may explain this, as a much larger clone is one base away. The chain carries TRBV5-1 and TRBJ1-3; TRBD1 matches at 7 bases. Looked up from germline, CDR1 is SGHRS and CDR2 is YFSETQ. This CDR3 has 17 amino acids. The CDR3 loop reads CTSSLAGTASSGNTIYF. As DNA, the CDR3 is TGCACCAGCAGCTTGGCCGGGACAGCGAGCTCTGGAAACACCATATATTTT.

This clonotype was detected many times. The chain employs TRBV5-8 and TRBJ2-1; TRBD2 is a possible D gene (6 bases). Trimming removed 6 bases at V and 0 bases at J, with 16 bases between. The CDR3 has 16 residues. Germline assignment: CDR1 SGHTS and CDR2 YDEGEE. CDR3 nucleotides: TGTGCCAGCATTAAATTCAGGAGGGACTCCTACAATGAGCAGTTCTTC. It is translated as CASIKFRRDSYNEQFF.

This clonotype appeared many times. The chain combines TRBV5-1 with TRBJ1-5; 7 nucleotides align to TRBD1. The CDR3 runs 15 residues. The ends lost 2 bases at V and 2 bases at J; junction bases unmatched: 4. CDR1 and CDR2 from the germline V gene are SGHRS and YFSETQ. The CDR3 DNA is TGCGCCAGCAGCTTCGCGGGGACAGGCAATCAGCCCCAGCATTTT. Translating gives CASSFAGTGNQPQHF.

This clonotype was detected ten times or more. J is TRBJ1-1 and V is TRBV27; TRBD1 might be the D (6 bases). The CDR3 contains 12 residues. The germline V gene has CDR1 MNHEY and CDR2 SMNVEV (reference sequence). V shed 8 bases and J shed 3 bases, with 10 bases lying between them. CDR3 sequence: CASRRGDTEAFF. CDR3 DNA sequence: TGTGCCAGCCGTAGGGGGGACACTGAAGCTTTCTTT.

This clonotype has ten or more counts. The rearrangement uses TRBV5-1 and TRBJ2-1; 10 nucleotides agree with TRBD2. Germline V gene lookup returns CDR1 SGHRS and CDR2 YFSETQ. Losses at the gene ends were 5 bases for V and 7 bases for J; bases not matched to a gene: 6. The CDR3 consists of 14 residues. The CDR3 loop reads CASSWSGGGNEQFF. As DNA, the CDR3 is TGCGCCAGCAGTTGGAGCGGGGGGGGTAATGAGCAGTTCTTC.

This clonotype was seen ten or more times. This sequence joins TRBV28 and TRBJ1-5; 7 bases agree with TRBD1. This CDR3 region has 14 residues. Germline loops: CDR1 MDHEN, CDR2 SYDVKM. The V and J ends lost 3 bases and 4 bases, in that order; junction bases with no gene match: 3. The CDR3 DNA reads as TGTGCCAGCAGTTTGGGACAGTGGAATCAGCCCCAGCATTTT. This translates into CASSLGQWNQPQHF.

This clonotype was detected ten times or more. The rearrangement joins TRBV2 to TRBJ2-2; possible D gene TRBD2, 6 bases. Trimming shortened V by 6 bases and J by 4 bases, and 15 bases separated the two germline ends. Germline CDR1 reads SNHLY; CDR2 reads FYNNEI. This CDR3 region has 15 residues. CDR3 loop: CASSPKFGGTGELFF. Written as DNA, the CDR3 is TGTGCCAGCAGCCCTAAATTCGGGGGCACCGGGGAGCTGTTTTTT.

This clonotype was detected many times. The chain joins TRBV5-1 to TRBJ2-5; D not resolved. This CDR3 is built from 14 residues. V lost 0 bases to trimming and J lost 4 bases, with 10 bases between them. CDR1 is SGHRS, CDR2 YFSETQ, per germline. CDR3: CASSLELSRETQYF. DNA for the CDR3: TGCGCCAGCAGCTTGGAACTCTCCAGAGAGACCCAGTACTTC.

In its sample, this clonotype was seen many times. The chain recombines TRBV5-1 with TRBJ1-1; TRBD1 might be the D (6 bases). The CDR3 has 16 residues. V lost 4 bases, J lost 1 base, and 17 bases lay in between. Germline assignment: CDR1 SGHRS and CDR2 YFSETQ. DNA for the CDR3: TGCGCCAGCAGCCCCAACCCGACAGGTTCGAACACTGAAGCTTTCTTT. Translated, it gives CASSPNPTGSNTEAFF.

The chain recombines TRBV7-2 with TRBJ2-5; possible D gene TRBD1, 5 bases. Trimming took 3 bases from V and 5 from J, leaving 16 bases between them. This CDR3 is built from 15 residues. Germline V gives CDR1 SGHTA, CDR2 FQGNSA. This CDR3 reads CASSFRTGPIETQYF. The CDR3 DNA follows: TGTGCCAGCAGCTTCCGTACAGGCCCTATCGAGACCCAGTACTTC.

As to this clonotype: This may be a read error: a much more frequent sequence differs by one nucleotide. This chain links TRBV9 with TRBJ1-2; no reliable D call. The CDR3 is 14 residues long. V was clipped by 4 bases and J by 12 bases, with 22 bases between them. The germline V gene has CDR1 SGDLS and CDR2 YYNGEE. For the CDR3, the DNA is TGTGCCAGCAGCCCTTCAGTTCTGGGGTTGCGCCACACCTTC. This gives the protein CASSPSVLGLRHTF.

This clonotype came up many times. The rearrangement uses TRBV28 and TRBJ2-5, with TRBD2 identical over 7 bases. Trimming at V came to 4 bases and at J to 5 bases, leaving 16 bases not matched to a gene. CDR1 is MDHEN, CDR2 SYDVKM, per germline. The CDR3 has 17 residues. The CDR3 coding sequence is TGTGCCAGCAGTTCGCCCTATAGCGGGCCGGGAATGGAGACCCAGTACTTC. As protein: CASSSPYSGPGMETQYF.

This clonotype has at least ten counts. The chain combines TRBV7-2 with TRBJ2-7; a possible D gene is TRBD1 (6 bases). The CDR3 has 14 residues. CDR1 and CDR2 from the germline V gene are SGHTA and FQGNSA. The V and J ends lost 7 bases and 0 bases respectively, with 13 bases between them. The CDR3 here is CASNPRDNSYEQYF. CDR3 DNA: TGTGCCAGCAACCCCCGGGACAACTCCTACGAGCAGTACTTC.

This clonotype has at least ten counts. The chain employs TRBV5-6 and TRBJ2-3; tentatively, D is TRBD2 (7 bases). With 1 base removed from V and 5 bases from J, the gap between germline ends came to 14 bases. Germline V lookup: CDR1 SGHDT, CDR2 YYEEEE. There are 15 residues in the CDR3. Here the CDR3 reads CASSLIRRGQDTQYF. CDR3 DNA: TGTGCCAGCAGCTTGATCCGGCGGGGGCAAGATACGCAGTATTTT.

This clonotype was recorded many times. The V and J genes are TRBV10-1 and TRBJ1-5, with TRBD1 identical over 7 bases. In germline, CDR1 is WNHNN, CDR2 SYGVQD (reference sequence). The CDR3 has 14 residues. With V trimmed by 6 bases and J by 6 bases, 8 bases remained unmatched. CDR3 in DNA: TGCGCCAGCAGGGGGGACAGACCCAGTCAGCCCCAGCATTTT. This sequence encodes CASRGDRPSQPQHF.

The chain recombines TRBV11-2 with TRBJ1-1, with TRBD1 matching 7 bases. Germline V lookup: CDR1 SGHAT, CDR2 FQNNGV. The CDR3 totals 16 residues. The V segment lost 2 bases and the J segment 3 bases; nucleotides outside the gene matches: 9. The chain's CDR3 is CASSLKVRRGDTEAFF. DNA for the CDR3: TGTGCCAGCAGCTTAAAGGTTCGCAGGGGGGACACTGAAGCTTTCTTT.

For this clonotype: This may be a read error: a much more frequent sequence differs by one nucleotide. V gene TRBV5-1 combines with J gene TRBJ1-1; D ambiguous. Per germline, CDR1 SGHRS and CDR2 YFSETQ. The CDR3 length is 15 residues. As DNA, the CDR3 is TGCGCCATCAGCCTTTTTGGCGGGAGTCCCACTGAAGCTTTCTTT. Encoded protein: CAISLFGGSPTEAFF. The whole variable domain, filled in from reference TRBV5-1 and TRBJ1-1, reads KAGVTQTPRYLIKTRGQQVTLSCSPISGHRSVSWYQQTPGQGLQFLFEYFSETQRNKGNFPGRFSGRQFSNSRSEMNVSTLELGDSALYLCAISLFGGSPTEAFFGQGTRLTVV.

This clonotype was recorded many times. V is TRBV5-1 and J is TRBJ2-1; 9 bases line up with TRBD2. This CDR3 spans 16 amino acids. Germline lookup yields CDR1 SGHRS and CDR2 YFSETQ. The J segment lost 3 bases and the V segment lost 4 bases, leaving 8 bases of the junction unmatched. The CDR3 DNA reads TGCGCCAGCAGCCTATTAGCGGGGGCGATCTACAATGAGCAGTTCTTC. Translation: CASSLLAGAIYNEQFF.

Ten or more counts support this clonotype. The chain couples TRBV5-1 to TRBJ1-2; D is uncertain. Germline V lookup: CDR1 SGHRS, CDR2 YFSETQ. This CDR3 has 15 residues. With 0 bases removed from V and 4 bases from J, the gap between germline ends came to 13 bases. CDR3 loop: CASSLDGLSSYGYTF. The DNA for the CDR3 is TGCGCCAGCAGCTTGGATGGGTTGTCTTCCTATGGCTACACCTTC.

The chain recombines TRBV7-8 with TRBJ2-6; a possible D gene is TRBD1 (6 bases). The CDR3 is 19 residues long. V lost 6 bases and J lost 1, with 22 bases in between. Germline V gene lookup returns CDR1 SGHVS and CDR2 FQNEAQ. CDR3 sequence (DNA): TGTGCCAGCAGGACCTTCCGGGACACCAACCTGTCTGGGGCCAACGTCCTGACTTTC. Its translation: CASRTFRDTNLSGANVLTF.

There are many counts of this clonotype. The chain has TRBV5-1 and TRBJ1-6, with 8 bases identical to TRBD1. Germline loops: CDR1 SGHRS, CDR2 YFSETQ. This CDR3 region has 16 residues. J gave up 6 bases and V 4 bases, and 9 bases lay outside the gene matches. CDR3 protein: CASSPQTGEVNSPLHF. As DNA, the CDR3 is TGCGCCAGCAGCCCGCAGACAGGGGAGGTTAATTCACCCCTCCACTTT.

The chain employs TRBV5-1 and TRBJ2-7; D unresolved. The CDR3 totals 14 residues. V lost 0 bases and J 2 bases, leaving 9 bases between the germline ends. Looked up from germline, CDR1 is SGHRS and CDR2 is YFSETQ. The CDR3, as DNA: TGCGCCAGCAGCTTGGCCGCCAGTACCTACGAGCAGTACTTC. Amino acids: CASSLAASTYEQYF. The complete variable domain, with remaining parts taken from reference TRBV5-1 and TRBJ2-7, reads KAGVTQTPRYLIKTRGQQVTLSCSPISGHRSVSWYQQTPGQGLQFLFEYFSETQRNKGNFPGRFSGRQFSNSRSEMNVSTLELGDSALYLCASSLAASTYEQYFGPGTRLTVT.